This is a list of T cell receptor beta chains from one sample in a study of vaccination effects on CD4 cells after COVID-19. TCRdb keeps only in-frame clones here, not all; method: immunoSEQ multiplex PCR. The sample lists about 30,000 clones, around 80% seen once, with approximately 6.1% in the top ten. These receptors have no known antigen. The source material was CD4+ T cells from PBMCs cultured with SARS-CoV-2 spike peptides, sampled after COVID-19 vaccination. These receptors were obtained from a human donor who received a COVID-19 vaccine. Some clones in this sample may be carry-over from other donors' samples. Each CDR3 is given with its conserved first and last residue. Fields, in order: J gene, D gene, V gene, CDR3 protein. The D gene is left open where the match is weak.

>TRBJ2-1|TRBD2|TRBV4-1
CASSHRLAGVLNEQFF
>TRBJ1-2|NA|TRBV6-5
CASSPSPGMYGYTF
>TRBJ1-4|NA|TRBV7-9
CASSLQPINEKLFF
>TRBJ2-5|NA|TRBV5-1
CASSLSRTGETQYF
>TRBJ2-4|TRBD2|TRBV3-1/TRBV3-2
CASSPGLASGGNIQYF
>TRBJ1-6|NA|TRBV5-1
CASSLSSGANNSPLHF
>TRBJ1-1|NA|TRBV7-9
CASSLASVQGAFF
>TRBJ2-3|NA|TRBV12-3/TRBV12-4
CASSSGADTQYF
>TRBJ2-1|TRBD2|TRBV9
CASSVAPSGGAENEQFF
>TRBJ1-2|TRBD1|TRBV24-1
CATSDPKGTGATNYGYTF
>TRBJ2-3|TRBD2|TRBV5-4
CASSLSAASGADTQYF
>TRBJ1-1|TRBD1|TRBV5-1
CASSDPKTGIMNTEAFF
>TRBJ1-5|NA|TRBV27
CASSLGGGQPQHF
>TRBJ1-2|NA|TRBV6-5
CASSYQGDGYGYTF
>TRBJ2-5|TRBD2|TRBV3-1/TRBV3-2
CASSQIGLAGGLYDQETQYF
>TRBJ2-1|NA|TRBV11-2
CASSPSWGRGEDEQFF
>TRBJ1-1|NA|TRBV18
CASSPLERTEAFF
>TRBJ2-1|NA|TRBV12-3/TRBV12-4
CASSSGVEQFF
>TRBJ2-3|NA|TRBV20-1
CSASRPASSTDTQYF
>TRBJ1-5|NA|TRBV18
CASSPPNRGNQPQHF
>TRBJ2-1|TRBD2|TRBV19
CASNDPGGLAGVGEQFF
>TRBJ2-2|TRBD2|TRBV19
CASKISGSIETGELFF
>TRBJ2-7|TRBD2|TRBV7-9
CASSSTWTSGRALSYEQYF
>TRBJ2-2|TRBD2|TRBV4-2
CASSQGLAGGNTGELFF
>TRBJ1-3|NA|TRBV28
CASTSPARPGNTIYF
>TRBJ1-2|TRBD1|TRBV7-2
CASSQDRNYGYTF
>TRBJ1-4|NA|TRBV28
CASSLGGNEKLFF
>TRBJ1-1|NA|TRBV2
CASKGTFRGLNSEAFF
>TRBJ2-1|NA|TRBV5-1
CASSYTVGNEQFF
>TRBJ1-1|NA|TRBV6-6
CASSYGTLKTEAFF
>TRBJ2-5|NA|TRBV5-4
CASSLAPTSEETQYF